This T cell receptor beta chain came from a study of CD8 T cells in ankylosing spondylitis. This clonotype showed up just a few times. Its specificity is not known. Study-wide results and caveats: Clones linked to the disease showed a CD8+ phenotype. They occurred at relatively low frequencies in peripheral blood. Matched ankylosing spondylitis synovial fluid reportedly showed significant enrichment of disease-linked clones. Several highly homologous variants formed a TCR beta motif that appeared characteristic of ankylosing spondylitis blood.

The CDR3 spans 14 residues. Trimming stripped 5 bases from V and 1 base from J, with 12 bases between. The germline V gene encodes CDR1 SGHRS and CDR2 YFSETQ. Libraries of TCR beta came from quantitative 5'-RACE with molecular barcodes. TCRdb re-derived calls from the 5' RACE reads in MiXCR, one entry per CDR3 protein. The table has about 250,000 distinct CDR3 sequences, 30% to 35% seen once. Sequenced material: blood, either unsorted or a sorted T cell fraction (not recorded which). The clonotype was recovered from a male donor with ankylosing spondylitis or in good health (not recorded which). The chain joins TRBV5-1 to TRBJ1-1; D remains ambiguous. The CDR3 nucleotides are TGCGCCAGCAGGGACGGTGGTCCGAACACTGAAGCTTTCTTT. This encodes CASRDGGPNTEAFF.